This T cell receptor beta chain comes out of a study of shared clonotypes between healthy human individuals. There are 16 residues in the CDR3. Trimming removed 4 bases from V and 0 bases from J, with 14 bases in between. Germline assignment: CDR1 SGHRS and CDR2 YFSETQ. This clone was counted a single time. This same CDR3 is encoded by further DNA sequences in the sample. Genomic DNA from each subset was divided evenly over several immunoSEQ plates. Measured with immunoSEQ multiplex PCR; TCRdb has only the in-frame clones, and not every one. The sample records some 2,500,000 clones, 93% being singletons.

The sequence came from a man in his late teens or twenties in good health. Some clones in this sample may be carry-over from other donors' samples. The sequencing sample was made of naive CD4+ T cells from PBMCs. Subset meaning: CD45RA+ positively selected. The genes are TRBV5-1 and TRBJ2-1; D perhaps matches TRBD2 (6 bases). In DNA, the CDR3 is TGCGCCAGCAGCCTGGGACTGGCGAGCTCCTACAATGAGCAGTTCTTC. This translates into CASSLGLASSYNEQFF.